Presented here are 23 T cell receptor beta chains from one specimen sequenced in a study of beta chain features in type 1 diabetes. Expressed TCRB transcripts were sequenced because the entire RNA isolate underwent reverse transcription. This table comes from immunoSEQ multiplex PCR, and its TCRdb copy is limited to in-frame clones, with some not included. The sample records about 470,000 clones, over 25% being singletons. The sample comprised naive CD4+ T cells from blood. The source is a man between 18 and 35 years old in good health.

This sequence joins TRBV6-6 and TRBJ2-7; possibly TRBD2 for D (5 bases). Trimming removed 4 bases from V and 0 bases from J, with 10 bases in between. Germline values: CDR1 MNHNY, CDR2 SVGAGI (reference sequence). CDR3 length: 14 amino acids. The CDR3 spells CASSLGGSSYEQYF. DNA for the CDR3: TGTGCCAGCAGTTTGGGTGGGAGCTCCTACGAGCAGTACTTC.

The gene calls are TRBV19 and TRBJ2-7; D might be TRBD1 or TRBD2, each matching 5 bases. V gave up 4 bases and J gave up 3 bases, with 13 bases separating them. This CDR3 is built from 14 residues. Germline loops: CDR1 LNHDA, CDR2 SQIVND (reference sequence). CDR3 nucleotides: TGTGCCAGTAGTAACCGGGACCAGCTCTACGAGCAGTACTTC. It yields the protein CASSNRDQLYEQYF.

This chain links TRBV7-9 with TRBJ2-1, with TRBD2 matching 11 bases. The CDR3 spans 17 residues. The V gene's germline CDR1 is SEHNR and CDR2 FQNEAQ (reference sequence). J lost 8 bases, V lost 1 base, and 10 bases had no gene match. As DNA, the CDR3 is TGTGCCAGCAGCTTAGAGGCTAGCGGGAGGCTTTGGTATGAGCAGTTCTTC. Protein sequence: CASSLEASGRLWYEQFF.

The CDR3 DNA reads as TGTGCCAGCAGTGACGGGACTCGAGCGTTCAATGAGCAGTTCTTC. Amino acids: CASSDGTRAFNEQFF. The chain couples TRBV25-1 to TRBJ2-1, with TRBD2 as a possible D gene (6 bases). CDR3 length equals 15 residues. Trimming removed 3 bases from V and 6 bases from J, with 15 bases in between. The germline V gene encodes CDR1 MGHDK and CDR2 SYGVNS.

This clone has more than one count but fewer than ten. The J gene is TRBJ2-3, the V gene TRBV5-1; D unclear. CDR3 length: 14 amino acids. CDR1 and CDR2 (germline): SGHRS, YFSETQ. Trimming removed 0 bases at V and 4 bases at J, with 9 bases between. The CDR3, as DNA: TGCGCCAGCAGCTTGGACAGAACCTCAGATACGCAGTATTTT. This codes for CASSLDRTSDTQYF.

This clone came up a few times. This rearrangement joins TRBV10-3 to TRBJ2-5; 14 bases line up with TRBD2. The germline V gene has CDR1 ENHRY and CDR2 SYGVKD. Trimming took 10 bases from V and 13 from J; bases not matched to a gene: 14. The CDR3 has 14 residues. CDR3 protein: CATEPGTSGSSLYF. The CDR3 DNA reads TGTGCCACCGAGCCTGGGACTAGCGGGAGCTCTCTGTACTTC.

The genes are TRBV28 and TRBJ2-7, with TRBD2 matching 11 bases. There are 13 residues in the CDR3. V lost 6 bases and J lost 2; bases outside the gene matches: 0. Germline-derived CDR1 and CDR2 are MDHEN and SYDVKM. CDR3 sequence (DNA): TGTGCCAGCAGGACTAGCGGGGCCTACGAGCAGTACTTC. Its translation is CASRTSGAYEQYF. The full variable domain, rest sourced from reference TRBV28 and TRBJ2-7, is DVKVTQSSRYLVKRTGEKVFLECVQDMDHENMFWYRQDPGLGLRLIYFSYDVKMKEKGDIPEGYSVSREKKERFSLILESASTNQTSMYLCASRTSGAYEQYFGPGTRLTVT.

This clone has only a few counts. This sequence joins TRBV18 and TRBJ2-1; D call uncertain. Trimming shortened V by 3 bases and J by 5 bases, and 11 bases separated the two germline ends. Germline assignment: CDR1 KGHSH and CDR2 LQKENI. The CDR3 covers 14 residues. The CDR3 loop is CASSPRLEHNEQFF. The DNA of the CDR3 is TGTGCCAGCTCACCTCGGCTAGAGCACAATGAGCAGTTCTTC.

This clone has only a few counts. The genes are TRBV30 and TRBJ2-1, with TRBD2 identical over 14 bases. There are 16 residues in the CDR3. Germline V lookup: CDR1 GTSNPN, CDR2 SVGIG (reference sequence). With 2 bases clipped from V and 6 bases from J, the junction kept 6 bases outside the gene matches. This CDR3 is CAWSPTGTSGGNEQFF. The DNA for the CDR3 is TGTGCCTGGAGTCCTACAGGGACTAGCGGGGGCAATGAGCAGTTCTTC.

The chain employs TRBV4-1 and TRBJ2-5, with D possibly TRBD2 on 6 matching bases. V was pared by 4 bases and J by 7 bases, with 13 bases between. This CDR3 contains 13 residues. Germline V gives CDR1 MGHRA, CDR2 YSYEKL. The CDR3 loop is CASSPRGLGTQYF. CDR3 nucleotides: TGCGCCAGCAGCCCCCGGGGACTGGGGACCCAGTACTTC.

V gene TRBV29-1 combines with J gene TRBJ1-3; 7 bases align to TRBD1. This CDR3 has 14 residues. Germline lookup yields CDR1 SQVTM and CDR2 ANQGSEA. J gave up 3 bases and V 7 bases, and 9 bases lay outside the gene matches. This chain's CDR3 is CSALTGEVGNTIYF. CDR3 bases: TGCAGCGCCCTTACAGGGGAAGTTGGAAACACCATATATTTT.

This clone turned up a few times. The rearrangement joins TRBV7-3 to TRBJ2-5, with D maybe TRBD1 (6 bases). The ends were cut back, 5 bases at V and 5 bases at J, with 12 bases in the middle. The CDR3 sequence is 13 residues long. Germline assignment: CDR1 SGHTA and CDR2 FQGTGA. The CDR3 loop reads CASSPGHRETQYF. Written as DNA, the CDR3 is TGTGCCAGCAGCCCGGGACACCGGGAGACCCAGTACTTC. Together with reference TRBV7-3 and TRBJ2-5, the CDR3 gives the full variable domain: GAGVSQTPSNKVTEKGKYVELRCDPISGHTALYWYRQSLGQGPEFLIYFQGTGAADDSGLPNDRFFAVRPEGSVSTLKIQRTERGDSAVYLCASSPGHRETQYFGPGTRLLVL.

The chain recombines TRBV7-6 with TRBJ1-5; the D is unclear. V shed 2 bases and J shed 6 bases, with 8 bases lying between them. CDR3 length: 13 amino acids. CDR1 is SGHVS and CDR2 is FNYEAQ in the germline V gene. CDR3 sequence: CASSLFEGQPQHF. In DNA, the CDR3 is TGTGCCAGCAGCTTATTCGAAGGTCAGCCCCAGCATTTT. Based on the CDR3 plus reference TRBV7-6 and TRBJ1-5, the full variable domain is GAGVSQSPRYKVTKRGQDVALRCDPISGHVSLYWYRQALGQGPEFLTYFNYEAQQDKSGLPNDRFSAERPEGSISTLTIQRTEQRDSAMYRCASSLFEGQPQHFGDGTRLSIL.

This chain connects TRBV7-8 to TRBJ2-7; TRBD2 matches 7 bases. V shed 5 bases, J shed 3 bases, and the junction held 13 bases outside the gene matches. The CDR3 consists of 16 residues. Germline V gene lookup returns CDR1 SGHVS and CDR2 FQNEAQ. The chain's CDR3 is CASSPSLLARYYEQYF. In DNA form, the CDR3 reads TGTGCCAGCAGCCCCTCCTTACTAGCGCGTTACTACGAGCAGTACTTC.

This sequence joins TRBV7-2 and TRBJ2-3; no reliable D call. Germline lookup yields CDR1 SGHTA and CDR2 FQGNSA. V gave up 4 bases and J gave up 9 bases, with 14 bases separating them. The CDR3 has 13 residues. The CDR3 region has the DNA TGTGCCAGCAGCTGGGCCCCAGCGATAACGCAGTATTTT. This codes for CASSWAPAITQYF.

The chain is built from TRBV7-9 and TRBJ2-1; D may be TRBD2 (5 bases). The germline V gene encodes CDR1 SEHNR and CDR2 FQNEAQ (reference sequence). The CDR3 spans 12 residues. V gave up 6 bases and J gave up 7 bases, with 10 bases separating them. For the CDR3, the DNA is TGTGCCAGCAGAAATATAGCGAATGAGCAGTTCTTC. It yields the protein CASRNIANEQFF.

This clone was recorded only once. This chain joins TRBV5-1 and TRBJ2-1, with a possible D match to TRBD1 (6 bases). V was clipped by 2 bases and J by 4 bases, with 10 bases between them. CDR1 SGHRS and CDR2 YFSETQ come from the germline V gene. The CDR3 contains 14 residues. Here the CDR3 reads CASSFRQAYNEQFF. The CDR3 region has the DNA TGCGCCAGCAGCTTTAGACAGGCGTACAATGAGCAGTTCTTC.

The chain is built from TRBV4-3 and TRBJ2-4; D is ambiguous. V gave up 1 base and J gave up 8 bases, with 12 bases separating them. Germline CDR1 reads LGHNA; CDR2 reads YSLEER. CDR3 length: 14 residues. CDR3 protein: CASSQGLEVDIQYF. DNA for the CDR3: TGCGCCAGCAGCCAAGGGCTAGAGGTCGACATTCAGTACTTC.

The CDR3 DNA reads as TGCGCCAGCAGCTTGGTAGGGACAGTTGACAATGAGCAGTTCTTC. Translation gives CASSLVGTVDNEQFF. The rearrangement uses TRBV5-1 and TRBJ2-1; TRBD1 agrees at 7 bases. The CDR3 runs 15 residues. Germline V gives CDR1 SGHRS, CDR2 YFSETQ. The trim removed 0 bases at V and 5 bases at J, leaving 5 bases unmatched. The complete variable domain, with remaining parts taken from reference TRBV5-1 and TRBJ2-1, reads KAGVTQTPRYLIKTRGQQVTLSCSPISGHRSVSWYQQTPGQGLQFLFEYFSETQRNKGNFPGRFSGRQFSNSRSEMNVSTLELGDSALYLCASSLVGTVDNEQFFGPGTRLTVL.

The CDR3 loop reads CASSWDGTYNEQFF. CDR3 in DNA: TGTGCCAGCAGTTGGGACGGAACCTACAATGAGCAGTTCTTC. The chain combines TRBV7-2 with TRBJ2-1; D possibly uses TRBD1 or TRBD2 (5 bases each). CDR3 length equals 14 residues. V was pared by 6 bases and J by 2 bases, with 11 bases between. The germline gives CDR1 SGHTA, CDR2 FQGNSA.

This clone was detected only a few times. CDR3 nucleotide sequence: TGCGCCAGCAGCCAAGGCATCCTAGCGGGGGACTACAATGAGCAGTTCTTC. Translating it yields CASSQGILAGDYNEQFF. The rearrangement uses TRBV4-1 and TRBJ2-1; TRBD2 matches 10 bases. V was clipped by 1 base and J by 3 bases; unmatched bases: 6. The CDR3 is made up of 17 amino acids. Germline lookup yields CDR1 MGHRA and CDR2 YSYEKL.

The chain carries TRBV6-5 and TRBJ1-1; tentatively, D is TRBD1 (6 bases). CDR1 and CDR2 (germline): MNHEY, SVGAGI. V was pared by 4 bases and J by 3 bases, with 15 bases between. CDR3 size: 15 residues. CDR3 residues: CASSSQGNRDTEAFF. The CDR3 nucleotides are TGTGCCAGCAGTTCTCAGGGGAATCGCGACACTGAAGCTTTCTTT.

The chain is built from TRBV5-1 and TRBJ2-5; no clear D. The CDR3 consists of 13 residues. With 2 bases removed from V and 2 bases from J, the gap between germline ends came to 7 bases. CDR1 and CDR2 (germline): SGHRS, YFSETQ. CDR3 sequence: CASSFRPQETQYF. DNA for the CDR3: TGCGCCAGCAGCTTTCGGCCTCAAGAGACCCAGTACTTC.